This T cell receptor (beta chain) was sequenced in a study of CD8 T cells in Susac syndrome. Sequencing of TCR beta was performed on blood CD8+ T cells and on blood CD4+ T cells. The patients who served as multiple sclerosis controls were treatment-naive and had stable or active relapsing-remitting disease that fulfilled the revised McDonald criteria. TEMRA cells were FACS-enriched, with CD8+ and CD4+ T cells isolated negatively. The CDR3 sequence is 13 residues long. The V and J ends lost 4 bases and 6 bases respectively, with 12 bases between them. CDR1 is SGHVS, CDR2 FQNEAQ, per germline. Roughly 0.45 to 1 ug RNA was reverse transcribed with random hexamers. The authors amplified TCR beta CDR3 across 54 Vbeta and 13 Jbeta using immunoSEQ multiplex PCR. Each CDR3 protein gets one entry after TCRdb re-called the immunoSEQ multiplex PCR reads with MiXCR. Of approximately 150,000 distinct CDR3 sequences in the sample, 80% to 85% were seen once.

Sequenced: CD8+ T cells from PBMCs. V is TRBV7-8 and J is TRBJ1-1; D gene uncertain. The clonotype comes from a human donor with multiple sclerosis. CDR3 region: CASSSPPGAEAFF. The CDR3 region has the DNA TGTGCCAGCAGCTCCCCTCCGGGTGCTGAAGCTTTCTTT.